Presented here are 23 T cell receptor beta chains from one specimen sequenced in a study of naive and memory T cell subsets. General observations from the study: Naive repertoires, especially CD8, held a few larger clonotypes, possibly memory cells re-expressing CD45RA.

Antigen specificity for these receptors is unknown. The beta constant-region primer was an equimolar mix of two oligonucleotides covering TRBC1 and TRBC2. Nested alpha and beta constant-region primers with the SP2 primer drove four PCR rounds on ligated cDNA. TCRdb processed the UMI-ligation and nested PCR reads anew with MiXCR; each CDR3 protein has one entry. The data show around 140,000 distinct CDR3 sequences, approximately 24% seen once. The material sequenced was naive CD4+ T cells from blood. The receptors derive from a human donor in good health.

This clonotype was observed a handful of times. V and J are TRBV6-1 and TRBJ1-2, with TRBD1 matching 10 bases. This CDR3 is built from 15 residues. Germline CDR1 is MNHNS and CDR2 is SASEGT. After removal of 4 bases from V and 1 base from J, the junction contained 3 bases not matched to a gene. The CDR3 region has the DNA TGTGCCAGCAGTGGTGGACAGGGGGTTAACTATGGCTACACCTTC. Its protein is CASSGGQGVNYGYTF.

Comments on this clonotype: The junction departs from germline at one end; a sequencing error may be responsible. The CDR3 protein is CASSQSSGALDYF. Written as DNA, the CDR3 is TGTGCCAGCAGCCAATCTAGCGGGGCCCTCGACTACTTC. The chain uses TRBV14 and TRBJ2-1; 9 nucleotides agree with TRBD2. The CDR3 runs to 13 residues. CDR1 and CDR2 (germline): SGHDN, FVKESK.

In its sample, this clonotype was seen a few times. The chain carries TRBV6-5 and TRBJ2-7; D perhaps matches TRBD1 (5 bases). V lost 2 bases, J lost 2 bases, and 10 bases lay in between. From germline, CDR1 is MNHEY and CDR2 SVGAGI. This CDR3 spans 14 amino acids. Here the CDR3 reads CASSYAAGTYEQYF. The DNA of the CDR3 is TGTGCCAGCAGTTACGCGGCAGGGACCTACGAGCAGTACTTC.

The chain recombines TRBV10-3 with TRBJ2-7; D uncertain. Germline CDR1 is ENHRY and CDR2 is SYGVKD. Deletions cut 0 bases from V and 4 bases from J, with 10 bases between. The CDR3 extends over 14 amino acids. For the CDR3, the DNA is TGTGCCATCAGTGAGTCGATACTTCTATACGAGCAGTACTTC. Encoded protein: CAISESILLYEQYF.

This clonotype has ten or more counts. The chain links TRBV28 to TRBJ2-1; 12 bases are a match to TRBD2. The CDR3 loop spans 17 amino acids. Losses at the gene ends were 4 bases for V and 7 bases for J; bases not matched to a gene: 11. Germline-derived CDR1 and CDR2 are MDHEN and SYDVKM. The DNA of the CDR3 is TGTGCCAGCAGTTGGCTAGCGGGAGGGGTGAGGAAAAATGAGCAGTTCTTC. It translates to CASSWLAGGVRKNEQFF.

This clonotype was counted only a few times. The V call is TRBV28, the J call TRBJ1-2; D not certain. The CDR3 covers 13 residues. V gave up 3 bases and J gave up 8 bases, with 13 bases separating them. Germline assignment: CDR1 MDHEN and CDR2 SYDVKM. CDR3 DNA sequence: TGTGCCAGCAGTTTTAAAGGGTGGCGGGGCTACACCTTC. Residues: CASSFKGWRGYTF.

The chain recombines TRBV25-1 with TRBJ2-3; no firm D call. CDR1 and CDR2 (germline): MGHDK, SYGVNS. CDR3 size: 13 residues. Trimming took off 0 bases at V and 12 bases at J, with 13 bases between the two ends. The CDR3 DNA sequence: TGTGCCAGCAGTGAATATGGGGTCACTAAACAGTATTTT. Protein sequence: CASSEYGVTKQYF.

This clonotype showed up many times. The CDR3 bases are TGTGCCAGCAGCGCAACCGGGACCCAACCTTGGTACTTC. Its protein product is CASSATGTQPWYF. The J gene is TRBJ2-7, the V gene TRBV5-6; TRBD1 or TRBD2 may be the D gene (5 bases each). Trimming removed 4 bases at V and 12 bases at J, with 20 bases between. The germline gives CDR1 SGHDT, CDR2 YYEEEE. The CDR3 totals 13 residues.

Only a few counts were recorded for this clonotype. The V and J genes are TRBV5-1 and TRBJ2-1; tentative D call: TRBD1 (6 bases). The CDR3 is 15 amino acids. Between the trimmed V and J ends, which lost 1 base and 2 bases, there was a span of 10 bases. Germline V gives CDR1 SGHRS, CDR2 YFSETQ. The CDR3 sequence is CASSLNRDPYNEQFF. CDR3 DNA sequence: TGCGCCAGCAGCTTGAACAGGGACCCCTACAATGAGCAGTTCTTC.

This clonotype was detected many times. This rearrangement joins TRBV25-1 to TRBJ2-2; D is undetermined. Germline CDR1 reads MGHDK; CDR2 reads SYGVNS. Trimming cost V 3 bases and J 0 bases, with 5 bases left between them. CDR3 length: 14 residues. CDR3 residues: CASSDGPNTGELFF. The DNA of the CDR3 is TGTGCCAGCAGTGACGGACCGAACACCGGGGAGCTGTTTTTT.

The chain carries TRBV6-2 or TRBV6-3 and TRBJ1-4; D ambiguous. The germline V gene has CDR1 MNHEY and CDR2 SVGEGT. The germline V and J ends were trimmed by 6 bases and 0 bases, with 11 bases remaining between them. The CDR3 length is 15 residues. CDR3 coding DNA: TGTGCCAGCAGCCATACCCCTGCAACTAATGAAAAACTGTTTTTT. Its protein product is CASSHTPATNEKLFF.

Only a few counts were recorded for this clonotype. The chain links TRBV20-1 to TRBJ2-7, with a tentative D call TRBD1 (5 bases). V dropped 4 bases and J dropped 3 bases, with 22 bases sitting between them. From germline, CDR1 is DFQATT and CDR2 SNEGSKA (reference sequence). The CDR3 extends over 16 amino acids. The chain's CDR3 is CSANRVQGLHIYEQYF. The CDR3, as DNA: TGCAGTGCTAACCGGGTCCAGGGTTTACATATCTACGAGCAGTACTTC.

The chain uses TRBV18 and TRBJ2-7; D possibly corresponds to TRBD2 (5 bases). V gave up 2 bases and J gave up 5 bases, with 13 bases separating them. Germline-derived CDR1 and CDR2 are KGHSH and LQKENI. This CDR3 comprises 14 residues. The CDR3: CASSPFWESHEQYF. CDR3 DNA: TGTGCCAGCTCACCATTCTGGGAGTCCCACGAGCAGTACTTC. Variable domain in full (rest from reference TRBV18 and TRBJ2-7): NAGVMQNPRHLVRRRGQEARLRCSPMKGHSHVYWYRQLPEEGLKFMVYLQKENIIDESGMPKERFSAEFPKEGPSILRIQQVVRGDSAAYFCASSPFWESHEQYFGPGTRLTVT.

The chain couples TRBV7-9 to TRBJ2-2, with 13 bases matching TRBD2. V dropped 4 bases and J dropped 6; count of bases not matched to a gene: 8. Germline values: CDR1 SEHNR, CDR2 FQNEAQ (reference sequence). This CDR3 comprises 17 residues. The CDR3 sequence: CASSSYRTSGSPGELFF. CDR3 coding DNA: TGTGCCAGCAGCTCATATAGGACTAGCGGGAGCCCCGGGGAGCTGTTTTTT.

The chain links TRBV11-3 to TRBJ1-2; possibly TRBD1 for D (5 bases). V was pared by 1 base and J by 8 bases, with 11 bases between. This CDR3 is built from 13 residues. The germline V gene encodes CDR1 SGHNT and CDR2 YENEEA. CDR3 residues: CASSLAQGYGYTF. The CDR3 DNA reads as TGTGCCAGCAGCTTAGCGCAGGGTTACGGCTACACCTTC.

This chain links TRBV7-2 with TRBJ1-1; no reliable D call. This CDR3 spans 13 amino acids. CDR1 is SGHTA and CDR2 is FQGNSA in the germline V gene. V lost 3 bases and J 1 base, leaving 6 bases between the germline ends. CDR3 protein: CASSFSQNTEAFF. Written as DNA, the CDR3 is TGTGCCAGCAGCTTTTCCCAGAACACTGAAGCTTTCTTT. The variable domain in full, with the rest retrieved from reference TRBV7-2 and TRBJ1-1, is GAGVSQSPSNKVTEKGKDVELRCDPISGHTALYWYRQSLGQGLEFLIYFQGNSAPDKSGLPSDRFSAERTGGSVSTLTIQRTQQEDSAVYLCASSFSQNTEAFFGQGTRLTVV.

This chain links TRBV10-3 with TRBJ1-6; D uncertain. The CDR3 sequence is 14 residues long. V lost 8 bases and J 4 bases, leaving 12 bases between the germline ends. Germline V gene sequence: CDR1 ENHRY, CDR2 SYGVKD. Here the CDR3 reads CAIGLDGYNSPLHF. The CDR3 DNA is TGTGCCATCGGTCTTGATGGGTATAATTCACCCCTCCACTTT.

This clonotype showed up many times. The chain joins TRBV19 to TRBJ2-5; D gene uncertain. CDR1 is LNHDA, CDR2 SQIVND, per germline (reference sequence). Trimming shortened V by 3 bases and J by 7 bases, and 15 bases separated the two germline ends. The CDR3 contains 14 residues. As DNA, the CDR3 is TGTGCCAGTAGTATGTCGCCTGGGGATGGGACCCAGTACTTC. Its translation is CASSMSPGDGTQYF.

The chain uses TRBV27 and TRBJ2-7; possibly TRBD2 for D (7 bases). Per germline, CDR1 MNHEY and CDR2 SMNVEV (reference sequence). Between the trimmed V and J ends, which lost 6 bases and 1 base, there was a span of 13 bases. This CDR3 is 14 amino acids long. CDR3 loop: CASSFGGASYEQYF. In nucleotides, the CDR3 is TGTGCCAGCAGCTTTGGGGGGGCGTCCTACGAGCAGTACTTC.

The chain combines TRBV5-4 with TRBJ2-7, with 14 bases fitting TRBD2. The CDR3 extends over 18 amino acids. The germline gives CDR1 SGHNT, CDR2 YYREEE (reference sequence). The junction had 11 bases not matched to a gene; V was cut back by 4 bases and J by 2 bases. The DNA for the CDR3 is TGTGCCAGCAGCATCGGACTAGCGGGAGGATTACTTGCCTACGAGCAGTACTTC. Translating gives CASSIGLAGGLLAYEQYF.

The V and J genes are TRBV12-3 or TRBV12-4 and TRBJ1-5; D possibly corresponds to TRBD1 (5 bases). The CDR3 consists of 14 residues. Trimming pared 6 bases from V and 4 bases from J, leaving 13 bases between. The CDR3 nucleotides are TGTGCCAGCAGCCGGGGACGGCTTAATCAGCCCCAGCATTTT. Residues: CASSRGRLNQPQHF.

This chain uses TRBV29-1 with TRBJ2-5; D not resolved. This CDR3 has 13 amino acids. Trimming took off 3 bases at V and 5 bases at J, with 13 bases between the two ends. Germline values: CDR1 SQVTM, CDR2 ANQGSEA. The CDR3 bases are TGCAGCGTTGAGGAATTAGTAGGCGAGACCCAGTACTTC. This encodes CSVEELVGETQYF.

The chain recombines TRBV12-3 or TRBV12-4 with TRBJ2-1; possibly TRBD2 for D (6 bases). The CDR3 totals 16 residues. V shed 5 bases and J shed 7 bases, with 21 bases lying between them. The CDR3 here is CASSPNRGRKRNEQFF. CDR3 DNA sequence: TGTGCCAGCAGTCCCAATCGGGGGAGAAAGAGGAATGAGCAGTTCTTC.